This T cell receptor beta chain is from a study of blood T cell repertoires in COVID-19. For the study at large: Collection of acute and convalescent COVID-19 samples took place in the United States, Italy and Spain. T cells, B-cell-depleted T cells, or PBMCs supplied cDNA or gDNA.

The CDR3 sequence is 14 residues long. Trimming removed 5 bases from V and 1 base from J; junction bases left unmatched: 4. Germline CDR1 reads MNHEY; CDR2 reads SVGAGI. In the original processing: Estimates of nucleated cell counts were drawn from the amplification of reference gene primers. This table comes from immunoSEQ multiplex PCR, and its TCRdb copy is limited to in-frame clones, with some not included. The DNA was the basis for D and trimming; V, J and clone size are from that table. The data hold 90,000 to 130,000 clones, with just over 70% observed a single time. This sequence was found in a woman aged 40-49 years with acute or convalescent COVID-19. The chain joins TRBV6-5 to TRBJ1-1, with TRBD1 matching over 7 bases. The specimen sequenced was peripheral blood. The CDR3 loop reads CASSIQGTNTEAFF. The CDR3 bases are TGTGCCAGCAGTATACAGGGGACGAACACTGAAGCTTTCTTT.